This paragraph covers one TCR beta chain sequence. The repertoire was sequenced with immunoSEQ multiplex PCR; TCRdb's copy has only in-frame clones and lacks some. The sample contains 150,000 to 200,000 clones, around 92% of which appear only once. Germline assignment: CDR1 KGHSH and CDR2 LQKENI. V was pared by 3 bases and J by 3 bases, with 4 bases of the junction left unmatched. The CDR3 consists of 15 residues. This record belongs to a study of T cell responses to AZD1222 COVID-19 vaccine. The material was peripheral blood, obtained 28 days after the second AZD1222 dose. This sequence joins TRBV18 and TRBJ2-2; 7 bases match TRBD2. This clonotype was obtained from an adult who received the AZD1222 COVID-19 vaccine. The chain's CDR3 is CASSPRAGYTGELFF. Here the CDR3 DNA reads TGTGCCAGCTCACCCCGAGCGGGGTACACCGGGGAGCTGTTTTTT.